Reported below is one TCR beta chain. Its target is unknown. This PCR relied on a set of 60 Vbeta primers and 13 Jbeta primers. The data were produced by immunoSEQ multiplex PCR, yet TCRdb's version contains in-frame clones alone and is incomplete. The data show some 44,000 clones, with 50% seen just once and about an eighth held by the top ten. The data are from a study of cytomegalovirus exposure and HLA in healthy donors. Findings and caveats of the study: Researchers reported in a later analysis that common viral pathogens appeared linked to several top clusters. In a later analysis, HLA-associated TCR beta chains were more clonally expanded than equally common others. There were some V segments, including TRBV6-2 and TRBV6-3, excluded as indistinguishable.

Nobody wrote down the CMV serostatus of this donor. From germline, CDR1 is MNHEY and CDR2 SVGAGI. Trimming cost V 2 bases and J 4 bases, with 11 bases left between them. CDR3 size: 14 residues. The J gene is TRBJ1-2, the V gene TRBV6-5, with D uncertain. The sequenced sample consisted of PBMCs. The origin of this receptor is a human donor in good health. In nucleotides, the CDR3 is TGTGCCAGCAGTTACGTCCCCCAGGCCTATGGCTACACCTTC. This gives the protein CASSYVPQAYGYTF.